This is a list of T cell receptor beta chains from one sample in a study of cytomegalovirus exposure and HLA in healthy donors. Measured with immunoSEQ multiplex PCR; TCRdb has only the in-frame clones, and not every one. The table shows fewer than 250,000 clones, with less than 80% occurring only once. The specimen sequenced was PBMCs. The receptors were gathered from a girl aged 2 to 9 in good health and CMV-seronegative. Both conserved end residues are part of each CDR3. D genes are given only for firm matches. Expanded clones get a size class; other rows say once, few or many, or leave the size out.

J: TRBJ2-1; size: .; V: TRBV11-2; D: TRBD2; DNA: TGTGCCAGCAGCTTAGAAGGGGTGTGGGGGGGCAATGAGCAGTTCTTC; CDR3: CASSLEGVWGGNEQFF
J: TRBJ2-7; size: .; V: TRBV5-6; D: TRBD2; DNA: TGTGCCAGCAGCTTGGGACTAGCGGGACGAAAAAACTACGAGCAGTACTTC; CDR3: CASSLGLAGRKNYEQYF
J: TRBJ1-1; size: .; V: TRBV29-1; D: .; DNA: TGCAGCGTTGAGGCTTATGAAGGGGGAGTCCCTGAAGCTTTCTTT; CDR3: CSVEAYEGGVPEAFF
J: TRBJ1-6; size: .; V: TRBV11-2; D: .; DNA: TGTGCCAGCAGCTGGGCAGGGATTCGGTCCTATAATTCACCCCTCCACTTT; CDR3: CASSWAGIRSYNSPLHF
J: TRBJ1-1; size: .; V: TRBV7-6; D: .; DNA: TGTGCCAGCAGCTTAGCGGGGGGATACATGAACACTGAAGCTTTCTTT; CDR3: CASSLAGGYMNTEAFF
J: TRBJ1-6; size: once; V: TRBV19; D: .; DNA: TGTGCCAGTAGTATCGCACAGGGTAGGGGATCACCCCTCCACTTT; CDR3: CASSIAQGRGSPLHF
J: TRBJ2-1; size: .; V: TRBV10-2; D: TRBD2; DNA: TGCGCCAGCCGAGAGGTCCGACTAGCGGTTCACAATGAGCAGTTCTTC; CDR3: CASREVRLAVHNEQFF
J: TRBJ1-1; size: .; V: TRBV6-5; D: TRBD1; DNA: TGTGCCAGCAGTTACCCCACGAAGGGGACAGTTGAAGCTTTCTTT; CDR3: CASSYPTKGTVEAFF
J: TRBJ1-1; size: .; V: TRBV30; D: .; DNA: TGTGCCTGGAGCCCTAGTATGGGGGGGTATGCTTTCTTT; CDR3: CAWSPSMGGYAFF
J: TRBJ2-1; size: .; V: TRBV7-8; D: .; DNA: TGTGCCAGCAGCCCCCCGGGGTCCGGGGAGCAGTTCTTC; CDR3: CASSPPGSGEQFF
J: TRBJ1-2; size: .; V: TRBV7-2; D: .; DNA: TGTGCCAGCAGCTTGATACAGGGTTATGGCTACACCTTC; CDR3: CASSLIQGYGYTF
J: TRBJ1-1; size: few; V: TRBV29-1; D: .; DNA: TGCAGCGTTGAAGATGGGCGGGGGAGCGCTGAAGCTTTCTTT; CDR3: CSVEDGRGSAEAFF